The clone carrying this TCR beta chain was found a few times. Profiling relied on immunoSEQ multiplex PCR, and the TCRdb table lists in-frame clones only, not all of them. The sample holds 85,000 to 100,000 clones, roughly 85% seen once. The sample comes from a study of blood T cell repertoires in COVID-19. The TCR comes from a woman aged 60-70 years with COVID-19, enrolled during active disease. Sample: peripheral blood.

CDR3 in DNA: TGCGCCAGCAGCCAGGGACTCCCGACCTCTGGAAACACCATATATTTT. The encoded protein is CASSQGLPTSGNTIYF. The chain carries TRBV4-1 and TRBJ1-3, with TRBD1 as a possible D gene (5 bases). Looked up from germline, CDR1 is MGHRA and CDR2 is YSYEKL. Trimming removed 3 bases from V and 0 bases from J, with 12 bases in between. The CDR3 totals 16 residues.